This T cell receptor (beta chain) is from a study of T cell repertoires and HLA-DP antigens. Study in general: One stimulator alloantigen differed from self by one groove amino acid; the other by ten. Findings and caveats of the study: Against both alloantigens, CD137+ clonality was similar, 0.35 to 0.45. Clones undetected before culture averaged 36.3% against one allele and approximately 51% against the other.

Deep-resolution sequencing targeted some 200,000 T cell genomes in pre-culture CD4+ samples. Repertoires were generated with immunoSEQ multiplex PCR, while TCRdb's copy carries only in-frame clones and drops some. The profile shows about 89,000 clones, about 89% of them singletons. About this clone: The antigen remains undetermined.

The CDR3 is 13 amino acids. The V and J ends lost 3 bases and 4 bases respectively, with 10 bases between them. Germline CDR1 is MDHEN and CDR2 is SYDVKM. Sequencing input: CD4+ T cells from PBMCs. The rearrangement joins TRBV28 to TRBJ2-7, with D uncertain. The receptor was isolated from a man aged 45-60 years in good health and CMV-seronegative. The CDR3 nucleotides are TGTGCCAGCAGTTTCGCGAACGTGTACGAGCAGTACTTC. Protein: CASSFANVYEQYF.